Described below is a single T cell receptor (beta chain) sequence and its context. Its antigen remains unknown. The sample belongs to a study of cytomegalovirus exposure and HLA in healthy donors. Primers: 60 Vbeta forward and 13 Jbeta reverse. TCRdb's table, derived via immunoSEQ multiplex PCR, lists solely in-frame clones and lacks some. The table includes 150,000 to 200,000 clones, approximately 79% detected once. V lost 2 bases, J lost 7 bases, and 10 bases stayed unmatched. The CDR3 has 17 amino acids. Per the germline V gene, CDR1 is MRHNA and CDR2 is SNTAGT. Findings and caveats of the study: In vitro data verified a few CMV-associated chains as specific for CMV antigens.

This TCR was recovered from a man aged 40-49 years in good health and CMV-seropositive. Sample: PBMCs. This sequence joins TRBV6-4 and TRBJ2-2; 10 bases agree with TRBD2. CDR3: CASSDRGLAGGSGELFF. For the CDR3, the DNA is TGTGCCAGCAGTGACAGGGGCTTAGCGGGGGGCAGCGGGGAGCTGTTTTTT.